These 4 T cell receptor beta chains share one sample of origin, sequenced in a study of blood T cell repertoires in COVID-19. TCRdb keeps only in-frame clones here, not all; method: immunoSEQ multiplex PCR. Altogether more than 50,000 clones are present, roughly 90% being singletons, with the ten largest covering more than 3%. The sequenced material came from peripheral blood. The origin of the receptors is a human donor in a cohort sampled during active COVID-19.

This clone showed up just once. The CDR3 reads CASSYSTAGGAYEQYF. CDR3 nucleotide sequence: TGTGCCAGCAGTTACTCGACTGCGGGAGGTGCATACGAGCAGTACTTC. The chain couples TRBV6-2 or TRBV6-3 to TRBJ2-7, with 8 bases matching TRBD2. The ends lost 0 bases at V and 4 bases at J; junction bases unmatched: 8. The CDR3 length is 16 residues. Germline CDR1 reads MNHEY; CDR2 reads SVGEGT.

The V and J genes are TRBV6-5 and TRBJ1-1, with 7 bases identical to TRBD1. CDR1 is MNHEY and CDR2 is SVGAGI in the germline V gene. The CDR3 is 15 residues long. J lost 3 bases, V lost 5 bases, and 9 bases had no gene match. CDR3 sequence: CASSPRQGGDTEAFF. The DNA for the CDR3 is TGTGCCAGCAGTCCAAGACAGGGTGGGGACACTGAAGCTTTCTTT.

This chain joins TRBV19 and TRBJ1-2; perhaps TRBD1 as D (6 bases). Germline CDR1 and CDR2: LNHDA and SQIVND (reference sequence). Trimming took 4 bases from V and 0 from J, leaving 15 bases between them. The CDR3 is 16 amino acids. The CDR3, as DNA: TGTGCCAGTAGTACTCGGACAGATCTTGCTAACTATGGCTACACCTTC. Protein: CASSTRTDLANYGYTF.

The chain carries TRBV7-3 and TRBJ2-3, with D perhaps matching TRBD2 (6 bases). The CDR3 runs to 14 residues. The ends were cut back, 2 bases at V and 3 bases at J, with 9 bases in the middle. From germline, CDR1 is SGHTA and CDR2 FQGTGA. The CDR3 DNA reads TGTGCCAGCAGCTTAGACCGGGGGACAGATACGCAGTATTTT. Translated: CASSLDRGTDTQYF.